These 19 T cell receptor beta chains were all obtained from the same sample, sequenced in a study of blood T cell repertoires in COVID-19. The protocol was immunoSEQ multiplex PCR, while the TCRdb copy is restricted to in-frame clones and leaves out a portion. The sample contains hundreds of thousands of clones, nearly 90% of which appear only once. Sequenced material: peripheral blood. These receptor sequences come from a young man with COVID-19, enrolled during active disease.

This CDR3 reads CASSSRWGPNTGELFF. The CDR3 nucleotides are TGTGCCAGCAGCTCGCGCTGGGGGCCGAACACCGGGGAGCTGTTTTTT. The chain is built from TRBV5-6 and TRBJ2-2, with a tentative D call TRBD1 (6 bases). The germline V gene has CDR1 SGHDT and CDR2 YYEEEE. V was shortened by 3 bases and J by 0 bases, with 12 bases between the two germline ends. The CDR3 is 16 amino acids.

Comments on this clone: Other DNA sequences from this sample encode an identical CDR3 as well. The chain employs TRBV5-1 and TRBJ1-5; 7 bases are a match to TRBD1. The CDR3 totals 15 residues. Germline assignment: CDR1 SGHRS and CDR2 YFSETQ. J lost 2 bases, V lost 0 bases, and 2 bases had no gene match. Here the CDR3 reads CASSLAGQGNQPQHF. The CDR3 bases are TGCGCCAGCAGCTTGGCCGGACAGGGCAATCAGCCCCAGCATTTT.

The chain links TRBV30 to TRBJ2-7; 11 bases match TRBD1. This CDR3 has 15 amino acids. Germline CDR1 GTSNPN, CDR2 SVGIG (reference sequence). V shed 3 bases, J shed 3 bases, and the junction held 7 bases outside the gene matches. This CDR3 is CAWRLGQGAVYEQYF. The CDR3 DNA follows: TGTGCCTGGAGGCTAGGACAGGGGGCAGTCTACGAGCAGTACTTC.

This clone was seen once. The J gene is TRBJ2-5, the V gene TRBV10-3, with TRBD2 as a possible D gene (6 bases). Trimming shortened V by 6 bases and J by 5 bases, and 19 bases separated the two germline ends. Germline lookup yields CDR1 ENHRY and CDR2 SYGVKD. The CDR3 sequence is 15 residues long. In nucleotides, the CDR3 is TGTGCCATCAGCCGTCTGGAGGGGCCTTGGGAGACCCAGTACTTC. It encodes CAISRLEGPWETQYF.

The V call is TRBV7-9, the J call TRBJ2-3; 8 positions agree with TRBD1. Losses at the gene ends were 5 bases for V and 1 base for J; bases not matched to a gene: 8. This CDR3 contains 16 residues. The germline V gene has CDR1 SEHNR and CDR2 FQNEAQ (reference sequence). The DNA for the CDR3 is TGTGCCAGCAGCGCGCTCAGGGGGCGAGGCACAGATACGCAGTATTTT. It translates to CASSALRGRGTDTQYF.

The CDR3 protein is CASSSKGDTDTQYF. The CDR3 bases are TGTGCCAGTAGTAGCAAAGGGGATACAGATACGCAGTATTTT. The V and J genes are TRBV19 and TRBJ2-3, with D possibly TRBD1 on 5 matching bases. Germline V gene data show CDR1 as LNHDA and CDR2 as SQIVND (reference sequence). Trimming left V 4 bases short and J 3 bases short, with 11 bases between. CDR3 length equals 14 residues.

The rearrangement uses TRBV6-1 and TRBJ1-2; 7 bases line up with TRBD1. Unmatched junction bases numbered 2, after V lost 3 bases and J lost 4 bases. Per the germline V gene, CDR1 is MNHNS and CDR2 is SASEGT. This CDR3 has 13 residues. Here the CDR3 DNA reads TGTGCCAGCAGTGAGACAGGGTCCTATGGCTACACCTTC. Amino acids: CASSETGSYGYTF.

The V and J genes are TRBV6-1 and TRBJ2-7; possible D gene TRBD2, 5 bases. The CDR3 sequence is 16 residues long. V was cut by 0 bases and J by 3 bases, with 15 bases left in between. Germline lookup yields CDR1 MNHNS and CDR2 SASEGT. The DNA for the CDR3 is TGTGCCAGCAGTGAAGCGTCGGCCCAAGCGGTCTACGAGCAGTACTTC. It encodes CASSEASAQAVYEQYF.

The CDR3 loop is CSARSGATNTGELFF. Here the CDR3 DNA reads TGCAGCGCCCGCTCAGGGGCGACGAACACCGGGGAGCTGTTTTTT. The V call is TRBV29-1, the J call TRBJ2-2; tentatively, D is TRBD1 (6 bases). The CDR3 length is 15 residues. Trimming stripped 7 bases from V and 0 bases from J, with 15 bases between. Per the germline V gene, CDR1 is SQVTM and CDR2 is ANQGSEA.

In DNA form, the CDR3 reads TGTGCCAGCAGCCCCGAAGGGGCCTACTATGGCTACACCTTC. Residues: CASSPEGAYYGYTF. This rearrangement joins TRBV3-1 (or the pseudogene TRBV3-2) to TRBJ1-2; the D gene is possibly TRBD1 (5 bases). Germline assignment: CDR1 LGHDT and CDR2 YNNKEL (reference sequence). With 4 bases removed from V and 3 bases from J, the gap between germline ends came to 12 bases. The CDR3 has 14 residues.

This chain links TRBV6-1 with TRBJ2-3, with TRBD2 as a possible D gene (5 bases). The germline V gene encodes CDR1 MNHNS and CDR2 SASEGT. The CDR3 contains 14 residues. The germline V and J ends were trimmed by 1 base and 1 base, with 6 bases remaining between them. CDR3 bases: TGTGCCAGCAGTGAAGTGGGAGGCACAGATACGCAGTATTTT. This codes for CASSEVGGTDTQYF.

The gene calls are TRBV19 and TRBJ2-5, with 8 positions matching TRBD1. The CDR3 contains 13 residues. Trimming took 5 bases from V and 4 from J; bases not matched to a gene: 3. Germline assignment: CDR1 LNHDA and CDR2 SQIVND (reference sequence). The CDR3 nucleotides read TGTGCCAGTAGTCGGACAGGGCCAGAGACCCAGTACTTC. It specifies CASSRTGPETQYF.

The chain recombines TRBV12-3 or TRBV12-4 with TRBJ1-2; D is uncertain. V lost 3 bases, J lost 5 bases, and 10 bases lay in between. The CDR3 covers 13 residues. CDR3 residues: CASSLGGAYGYTF. For the CDR3, the DNA is TGTGCCAGCAGTTTGGGTGGAGCGTATGGCTACACCTTC.

The chain couples TRBV15 to TRBJ2-7; TRBD1 matches at 9 bases. V was clipped by 5 bases and J by 6 bases; unmatched bases: 8. This CDR3 contains 14 residues. CDR1 is LNHNV and CDR2 is YYDKDF in the germline V gene (reference sequence). The DNA for the CDR3 is TGTGCCACCAGCCCAGTGGACAGGGGTCTCGAGCAGTACTTC. Translated: CATSPVDRGLEQYF.

The chain employs TRBV6-5 and TRBJ2-7; 9 bases line up with TRBD2. The J segment lost 7 bases and the V segment lost 8 bases, leaving 9 bases of the junction unmatched. This CDR3 has 13 amino acids. From germline, CDR1 is MNHEY and CDR2 SVGAGI. CDR3 coding DNA: TGTGCCAGCGACGGCGGGAGGGCCGCGGAGCAGTACTTC. It encodes CASDGGRAAEQYF.

J is TRBJ2-7 and V is TRBV18; tentatively, D is TRBD1 (6 bases). From germline, CDR1 is KGHSH and CDR2 LQKENI. V was trimmed by 4 bases and J by 4 bases, leaving 14 bases between them. This CDR3 contains 14 residues. The CDR3, as DNA: TGTGCCAGCTCACAGGGGGAGCAACCTTACGAGCAGTACTTC. Its protein product is CASSQGEQPYEQYF. Drawing the rest from reference TRBV18 and TRBJ2-7, the complete variable domain is NAGVMQNPRHLVRRRGQEARLRCSPMKGHSHVYWYRQLPEEGLKFMVYLQKENIIDESGMPKERFSAEFPKEGPSILRIQQVVRGDSAAYFCASSQGEQPYEQYFGPGTRLTVT.

The J gene is TRBJ1-1, the V gene TRBV6-5, with D unclear. Germline V gene sequence: CDR1 MNHEY, CDR2 SVGAGI. Trimming took 0 bases from V and 1 from J, leaving 3 bases between them. The CDR3 consists of 13 residues. CDR3 DNA: TGTGCCAGCAGTTACTCAGCGAACACTGAAGCTTTCTTT. It translates to CASSYSANTEAFF.

The sample holds one count of this clone. The V and J genes are TRBV29-1 and TRBJ1-1; tentative D call: TRBD1 (5 bases). Trimming shortened V by 6 bases and J by 0 bases, and 14 bases separated the two germline ends. This CDR3 spans 14 amino acids. Germline-derived CDR1 and CDR2 are SQVTM and ANQGSEA. For the CDR3, the DNA is TGCAGCGTCAGGGTCACGTTATTGAACACTGAAGCTTTCTTT. Protein product: CSVRVTLLNTEAFF.

In this sample, this clone turned up once. The chain couples TRBV3-1 (or the pseudogene TRBV3-2) to TRBJ2-3; TRBD1 matches at 8 bases. Germline assignment: CDR1 LGHDT and CDR2 YNNKEL (reference sequence). The ends lost 4 bases at V and 4 bases at J; junction bases unmatched: 7. There are 15 residues in the CDR3. Here the CDR3 DNA reads TGTGCCAGCAGCCGTAGACAGGGGAGCGCAGATACGCAGTATTTT. Translated, it gives CASSRRQGSADTQYF.